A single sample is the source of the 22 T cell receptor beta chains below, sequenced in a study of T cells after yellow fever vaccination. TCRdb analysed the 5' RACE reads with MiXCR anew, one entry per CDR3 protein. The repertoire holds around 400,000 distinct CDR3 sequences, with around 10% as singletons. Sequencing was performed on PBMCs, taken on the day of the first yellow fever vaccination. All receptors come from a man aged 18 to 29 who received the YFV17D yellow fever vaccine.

CDR3 loop: CASSQEEGFENTEAFF. The DNA of the CDR3 is TGTGCCAGCAGCCAAGAGGAGGGGTTCGAGAACACTGAAGCTTTCTTT. This rearrangement joins TRBV4-2 to TRBJ1-1; tentatively, D is TRBD1 (5 bases). CDR3 length: 16 residues. Trimming took off 0 bases at V and 1 base at J, with 12 bases between the two ends. Germline loops: CDR1 LGHNA, CDR2 YNFKEQ.

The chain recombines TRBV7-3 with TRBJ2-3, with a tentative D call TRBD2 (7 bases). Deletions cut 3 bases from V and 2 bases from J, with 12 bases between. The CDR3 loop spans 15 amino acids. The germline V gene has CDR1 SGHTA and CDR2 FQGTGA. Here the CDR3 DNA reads TGTGCCAGCAGCTTTGGGAGGGGGTACACAGATACGCAGTATTTT. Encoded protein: CASSFGRGYTDTQYF. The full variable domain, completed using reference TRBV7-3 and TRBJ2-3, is GAGVSQTPSNKVTEKGKYVELRCDPISGHTALYWYRQSLGQGPEFLIYFQGTGAADDSGLPNDRFFAVRPEGSVSTLKIQRTERGDSAVYLCASSFGRGYTDTQYFGPGTRLTVL.

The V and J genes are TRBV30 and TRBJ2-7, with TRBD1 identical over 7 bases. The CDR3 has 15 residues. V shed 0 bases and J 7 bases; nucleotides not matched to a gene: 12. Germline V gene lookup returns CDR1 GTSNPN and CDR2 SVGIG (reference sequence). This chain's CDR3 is CAWSVREGGRWEQYF. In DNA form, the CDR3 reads TGTGCCTGGAGTGTACGGGAAGGGGGCCGTTGGGAGCAGTACTTC. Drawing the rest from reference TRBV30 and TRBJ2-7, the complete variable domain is SQTIHQWPATLVQPVGSPLSLECTVEGTSNPNLYWYRQAAGRGLQLLFYSVGIGQISSEVPQNLSASRPQDRQFILSSKKLLLSDSGFYLCAWSVREGGRWEQYFGPGTRLTVT.

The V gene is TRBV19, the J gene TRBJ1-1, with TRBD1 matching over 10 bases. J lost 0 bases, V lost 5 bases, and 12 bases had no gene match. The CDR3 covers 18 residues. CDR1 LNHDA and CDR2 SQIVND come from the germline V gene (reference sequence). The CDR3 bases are TGTGCCAGTAGTGGCGCTCCGGGACAGGGGCGCTTGAACACTGAAGCTTTCTTT. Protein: CASSGAPGQGRLNTEAFF.

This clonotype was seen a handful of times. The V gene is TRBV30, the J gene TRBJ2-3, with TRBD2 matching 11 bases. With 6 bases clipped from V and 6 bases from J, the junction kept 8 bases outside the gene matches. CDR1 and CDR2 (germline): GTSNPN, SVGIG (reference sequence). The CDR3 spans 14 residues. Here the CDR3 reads CACRITSGGDTQYF. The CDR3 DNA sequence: TGTGCCTGCCGCATCACTAGCGGGGGCGATACGCAGTATTTT.

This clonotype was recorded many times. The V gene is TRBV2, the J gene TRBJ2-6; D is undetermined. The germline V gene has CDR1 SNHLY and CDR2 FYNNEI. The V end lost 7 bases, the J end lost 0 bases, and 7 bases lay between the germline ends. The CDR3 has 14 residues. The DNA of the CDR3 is TGTGCCAGCAAAGATAACTCTGGGGCCAACGTCCTGACTTTC. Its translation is CASKDNSGANVLTF.

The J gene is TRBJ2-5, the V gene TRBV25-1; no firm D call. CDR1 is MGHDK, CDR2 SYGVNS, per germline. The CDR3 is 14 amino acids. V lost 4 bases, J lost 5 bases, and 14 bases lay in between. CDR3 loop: CASSVGGSRETQYF. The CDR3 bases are TGTGCCAGCAGTGTGGGCGGTTCCAGGGAGACCCAGTACTTC.

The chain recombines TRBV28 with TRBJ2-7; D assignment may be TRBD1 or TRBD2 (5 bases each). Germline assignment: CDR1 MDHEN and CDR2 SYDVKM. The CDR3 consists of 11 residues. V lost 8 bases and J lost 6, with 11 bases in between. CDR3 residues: CASQGEGEQYV. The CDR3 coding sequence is TGTGCCAGCCAGGGTGAGGGCGAGCAGTACGTC.

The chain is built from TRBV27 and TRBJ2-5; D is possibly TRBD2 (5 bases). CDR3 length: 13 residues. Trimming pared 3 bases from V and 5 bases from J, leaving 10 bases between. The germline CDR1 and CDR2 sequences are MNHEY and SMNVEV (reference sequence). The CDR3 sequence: CASSFALGETQYF. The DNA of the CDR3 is TGTGCCAGCAGTTTTGCACTAGGGGAGACCCAGTACTTC.

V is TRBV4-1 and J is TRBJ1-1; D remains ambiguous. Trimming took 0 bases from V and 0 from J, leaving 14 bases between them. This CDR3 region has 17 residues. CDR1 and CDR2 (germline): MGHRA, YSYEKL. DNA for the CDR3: TGCGCCAGCAGCCAAGATAGGCAGACTGAGATGAACACTGAAGCTTTCTTT. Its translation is CASSQDRQTEMNTEAFF.

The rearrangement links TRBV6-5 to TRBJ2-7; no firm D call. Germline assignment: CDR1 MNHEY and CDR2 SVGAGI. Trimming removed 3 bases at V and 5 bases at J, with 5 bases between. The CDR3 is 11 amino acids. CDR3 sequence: CASSYGHEQYF. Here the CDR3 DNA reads TGTGCCAGCAGTTATGGCCACGAGCAGTACTTC.

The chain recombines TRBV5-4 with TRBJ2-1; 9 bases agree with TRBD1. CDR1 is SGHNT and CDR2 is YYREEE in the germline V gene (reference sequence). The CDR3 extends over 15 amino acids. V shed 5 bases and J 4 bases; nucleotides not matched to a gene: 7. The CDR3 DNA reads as TGTGCCAGCAGTTCCGAGGACAGGGGATACAATGAGCAGTTCTTC. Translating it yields CASSSEDRGYNEQFF.

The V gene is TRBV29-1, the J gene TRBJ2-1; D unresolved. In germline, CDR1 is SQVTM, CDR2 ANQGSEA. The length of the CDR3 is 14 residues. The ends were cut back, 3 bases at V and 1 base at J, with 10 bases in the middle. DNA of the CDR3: TGCAGCGTTGAGAAGGATGGATCCTACAATGAGCAGTTCTTC. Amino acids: CSVEKDGSYNEQFF.

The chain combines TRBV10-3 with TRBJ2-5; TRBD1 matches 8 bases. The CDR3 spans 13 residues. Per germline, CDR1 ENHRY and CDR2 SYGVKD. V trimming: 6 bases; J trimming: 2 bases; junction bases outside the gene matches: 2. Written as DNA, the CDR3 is TGTGCCATCAGGGACAGGGCACAAGAGACCCAGTACTTC. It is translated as CAIRDRAQETQYF.

The CDR3 bases are TGCAGTGCCAGAGAGGACGGGAGCTCCTACGAGCAGTACGTC. This codes for CSAREDGSSYEQYV. The chain combines TRBV20-1 with TRBJ2-7; tentatively, D is TRBD2 (6 bases). This CDR3 is built from 14 residues. CDR1 is DFQATT and CDR2 is SNEGSKA in the germline V gene (reference sequence).

In DNA form, the CDR3 reads TGTGCCAGCAGCTTAGATATCTCTGGGGCCAACGTCCTGACTTTC. Translated: CASSLDISGANVLTF. This rearrangement joins TRBV7-2 to TRBJ2-6; D gene ambiguous. Trimming cost V 1 base and J 0 bases, with 4 bases left between them. In germline, CDR1 is SGHTA, CDR2 FQGNSA. The length of the CDR3 is 15 residues.

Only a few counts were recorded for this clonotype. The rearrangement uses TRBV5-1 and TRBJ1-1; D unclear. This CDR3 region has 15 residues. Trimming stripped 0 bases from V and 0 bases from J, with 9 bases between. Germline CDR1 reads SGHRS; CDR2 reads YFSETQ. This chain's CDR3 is CASSLDRPLNTEAFF. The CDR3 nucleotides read TGCGCCAGCAGCTTGGACAGACCGCTGAACACTGAAGCTTTCTTT. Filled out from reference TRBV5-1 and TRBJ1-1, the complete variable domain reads KAGVTQTPRYLIKTRGQQVTLSCSPISGHRSVSWYQQTPGQGLQFLFEYFSETQRNKGNFPGRFSGRQFSNSRSEMNVSTLELGDSALYLCASSLDRPLNTEAFFGQGTRLTVV.

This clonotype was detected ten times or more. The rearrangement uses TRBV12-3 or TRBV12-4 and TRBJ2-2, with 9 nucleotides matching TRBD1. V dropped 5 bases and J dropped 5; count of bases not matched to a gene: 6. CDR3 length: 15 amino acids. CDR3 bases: TGTGCCAGCAGTCGCGGGACAGGGCGTACCGGGGAGCTGTTTTTT. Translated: CASSRGTGRTGELFF.

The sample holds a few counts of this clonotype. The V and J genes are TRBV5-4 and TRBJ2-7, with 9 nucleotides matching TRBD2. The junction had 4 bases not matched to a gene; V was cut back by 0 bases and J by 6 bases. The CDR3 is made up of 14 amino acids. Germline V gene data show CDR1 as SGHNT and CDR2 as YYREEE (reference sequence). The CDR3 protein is CASSLGAGGFEQYV. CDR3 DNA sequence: TGTGCCAGCAGCTTGGGAGCGGGGGGTTTCGAGCAGTACGTC.

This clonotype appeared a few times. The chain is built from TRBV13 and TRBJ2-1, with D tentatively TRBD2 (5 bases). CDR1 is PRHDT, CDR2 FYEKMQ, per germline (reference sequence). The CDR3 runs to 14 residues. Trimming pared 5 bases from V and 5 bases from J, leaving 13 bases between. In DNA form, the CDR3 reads TGTGCCAGCAGCGGGGAGTTTGTCGACAATGAGCAGTTCTTC. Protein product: CASSGEFVDNEQFF.

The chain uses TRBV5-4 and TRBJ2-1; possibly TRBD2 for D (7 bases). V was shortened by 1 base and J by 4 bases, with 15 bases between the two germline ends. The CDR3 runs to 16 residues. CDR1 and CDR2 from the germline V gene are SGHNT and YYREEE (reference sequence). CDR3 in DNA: TGTGCCAGCAGCTTGAGTGGCGGGGGCGCTTACAATGAGCAGTTCTTC. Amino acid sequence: CASSLSGGGAYNEQFF.

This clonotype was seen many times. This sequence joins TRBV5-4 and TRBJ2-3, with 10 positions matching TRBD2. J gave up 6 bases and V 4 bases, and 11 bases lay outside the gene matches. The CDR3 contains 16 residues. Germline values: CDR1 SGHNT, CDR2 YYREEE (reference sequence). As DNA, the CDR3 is TGTGCCAGCAGCGCCCCCTTAGCGGGGGGCGGGGATACGCAGTATTTT. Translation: CASSAPLAGGGDTQYF.